This TCR beta chain was captured in a study of post-analysis software for immune sequencing data. Study results and caveats: Controls had significantly higher normalized Chao1 diversity than multiple sclerosis patients.

TCR beta cDNA libraries included unique molecular identifiers. It was from approximately 0.91 to 9.4 million T cells that 530,000 or so cDNA molecules came. Using its own MiXCR run on the PCR reads, TCRdb lists one record per CDR3 protein. The sample holds about 800,000 distinct CDR3 sequences, 25% to 30% seen once. This clonotype showed up just a few times. The antigen remains undetermined. This receptor was taken from a girl under 18 with multiple sclerosis. Source material: blood.

The DNA of the CDR3 is TGCGCCAGCAGCCCGGACCTGGAGGGCCTCGGTAGAGATACGCAGTATTTT. It specifies CASSPDLEGLGRDTQYF. The rearrangement links TRBV5-1 to TRBJ2-3; possibly TRBD2 for D (6 bases). Trimming cost V 4 bases and J 5 bases, with 23 bases left between them. The CDR3 loop spans 17 amino acids. Germline V gene lookup returns CDR1 SGHRS and CDR2 YFSETQ. Variable domain in full (rest from reference TRBV5-1 and TRBJ2-3): KAGVTQTPRYLIKTRGQQVTLSCSPISGHRSVSWYQQTPGQGLQFLFEYFSETQRNKGNFPGRFSGRQFSNSRSEMNVSTLELGDSALYLCASSPDLEGLGRDTQYFGPGTRLTVL.